The T cell receptor (beta chain) described here comes from a study of blood T cells in healthy people across ages. At the level of the study: Roughly one uniquely barcoded beta molecule per two T cells was captured.

In the case of this clonotype: Its antigen remains unidentified.

Study-wide findings and caveats: Roughly linear age-related decline in beta diversity appeared, significant by age around 42.

CDR1 is SQVTM and CDR2 is ANQGSEA in the germline V gene. V lost 6 bases to trimming and J lost 9 bases; unmatched junction nucleotides: 4. The CDR3 loop spans 13 amino acids. For every donor, a draw yielded around 10 milliliters of peripheral blood. A second PCR, run for about 7 to 11 cycles, used a sample-barcoded 5' primer plus a J-beta primer mix. TCRdb re-called the 5' RACE reads with MiXCR, one entry per CDR3 protein. Among 700,000 or so distinct CDR3 sequences listed, about 20% were seen once. Input material: blood. The receptor's source is a man between 65 and 79 years old in good health. The chain combines TRBV29-1 with TRBJ2-1, with 14 bases identical to TRBD2. Written as DNA, the CDR3 is TGCAGCGTGACTAGCGGGAGGGCCGGTGAGCAGTTCTTC. Translation gives CSVTSGRAGEQFF.